This TCR beta chain is drawn from a study of cytomegalovirus exposure and HLA in healthy donors. Study as a whole: Out of fewer than 500 genotyped donors, about 81% belonged to the Caucasian-associated ancestry cluster.

V was clipped by 0 bases and J by 6 bases; unmatched bases: 6. This CDR3 comprises 15 residues. Per germline, CDR1 LGHNA and CDR2 YNFKEQ. Those who donated were healthy bone marrow donors. PCR was performed using 60 Vbeta and 13 Jbeta primers. Assay: immunoSEQ multiplex PCR; the TCRdb copy retains only in-frame clones and omits some. This table lists about 54,000 clones. The study's findings and limits: Highly shared sequence variants in one cluster were likely a sequencing artifact. TCR beta chains associated with HLA were, in a later analysis, more clonally expanded than equally common others.

Worth noting for this clone: Its cognate antigen is unknown.

Sequenced: PBMCs. The chain carries TRBV4-2 and TRBJ2-3; 7 bases fit TRBD1. This sequence was found in a woman aged 40 to 50 in good health and CMV-seronegative. Written as DNA, the CDR3 is TGTGCCAGCAGCCAAGATGGACAGGTCCGGGATACGCAGTATTTT. It is translated as CASSQDGQVRDTQYF.